The rows below give T cell receptor beta chains drawn from one sample of a study of blood T cell repertoires in COVID-19. The table came from immunoSEQ multiplex PCR; TCRdb's copy has only in-frame clones and leaves some out. In the table there are about 130,000 clones, roughly 84% of which are singletons. Specimen: peripheral blood. All receptors come from a woman older than 75 with acute or convalescent COVID-19. CDR3s include the opening cysteine and the closing phenylalanine or tryptophan. A D gene is named only where the DNA matches it firmly. Size is omitted from some rows. Given values are once, few, many or a class for expanded clones.

>TRBD1|TRBV5-5|TRBJ1-1|few
TGTGCCAGCAGCTTTACAGGGGTGACTGAAGCTTTCTTT
CASSFTGVTEAFF
>TRBD1|TRBV7-2|TRBJ2-5|-
TGTGCCAGCAGCCAGCGACAGGGTAGAGGGGTAGAGACCCAGTACTTC
CASSQRQGRGVETQYF
>-|TRBV6-5|TRBJ1-5|-
TGTGCCAGCAGAACGGGACAACCCAATCAGCCCCAGCATTTT
CASRTGQPNQPQHF
>-|TRBV7-2|TRBJ1-5|-
TGTGCCAGCAGCTTAGACTTTACAGGGACCCAGCCCCAGCATTTT
CASSLDFTGTQPQHF
>-|TRBV4-3|TRBJ1-1|-
TGCGCCAGCAGCCATAGGAACACTGAAGCTTTCTTT
CASSHRNTEAFF
>-|TRBV7-4|TRBJ2-3|-
TGTGCCAGCAGCTCCAGGGGGGAGGACACAGATACGCAGTATTTT
CASSSRGEDTDTQYF
>TRBD1|TRBV24-1|TRBJ2-4|-
TGTGCCACCAGTGATCCCGGACAGGGGGAGGTCAAAAACATTCAGTACTTC
CATSDPGQGEVKNIQYF
>-|TRBV7-9|TRBJ2-3|-
TGTGCCAGCAGCCCCCGAGGCCCAGATACGCAGTATTTT
CASSPRGPDTQYF
>-|TRBV7-9|TRBJ1-6|-
TGTGCCAGCAGGGGAGGAAATTCACCCCTCCACTTT
CASRGGNSPLHF
>-|TRBV5-6|TRBJ1-4|-
TGTGCCAGCAGCTTGCTTGGCACCTCAACTAATGAAAAACTGTTTTTT
CASSLLGTSTNEKLFF
>-|TRBV7-9|TRBJ1-5|-
TGTGCCAGCAGCCCCAACGTCGGACAGAGGAATCAGCCCCAGCATTTT
CASSPNVGQRNQPQHF
>TRBD1|TRBV11-2|TRBJ1-1|-
TGTGCCAGCAGCCCTCGACAGGGCTTGGACACTGAAGCTTTCTTT
CASSPRQGLDTEAFF
>-|TRBV15|TRBJ2-7|once
TGTGCCACCAGCAGAGATACGGGGACCTACGAGCAGTACTTC
CATSRDTGTYEQYF
>TRBD2|TRBV6-5|TRBJ2-2|once
TGTGCCAGCAGTCCCCTCAGCGGGAAGGCCGGGGAGCTGTTTTTT
CASSPLSGKAGELFF
>TRBD2|TRBV7-2|TRBJ2-7|-
TGTGCCAGCAGCTTAGGGGGACTAGCGGCCACCTACGAGCAGTACTTC
CASSLGGLAATYEQYF
>TRBD1|TRBV5-8|TRBJ1-5|-
TGTGCCAGCACCAGACAGGGGTATCGGGATCAGCCCCAGCATTTT
CASTRQGYRDQPQHF
>TRBD1|TRBV12-5|TRBJ1-1|-
TGTGCTAGTGGTTTGCCCAACGGACAGGCTGAAGCTTTCTTT
CASGLPNGQAEAFF
>-|TRBV21-1|TRBJ1-1|-
TGTGCCAGCAGCAAGGAGGACACTGAAGCTTTCTTT
CASSKEDTEAFF
>-|TRBV29-1|TRBJ2-7|few
TGCAGCGTTCTGGGGGCGCAATACGAGCAGTACTTC
CSVLGAQYEQYF
>TRBD1|TRBV7-2|TRBJ1-1|-
TGTGCCAGCAGCTCGAGGGACAGGGTTTTCACTGAAGCTTTCTTT
CASSSRDRVFTEAFF
>TRBD1|TRBV10-1|TRBJ1-4|-
TGCGCCAGCCGACAGGGTCTACAAATTGCAACTAATGAAAAACTGTTTTTT
CASRQGLQIATNEKLFF
>-|TRBV6-4|TRBJ2-5|few
TGTGCCAGCAGTGACTCGACTAGGGTGGTGAAGACCCAGTACTTC
CASSDSTRVVKTQYF